The T cell receptor beta chain described here comes from a study of Graves' ophthalmopathy and Graves' hyperthyroidism. Overall study results and limits: Most expanded clonotypes in thyroid above 0.001 frequency also showed up in blood.

This clonotype was seen just once. Its antigen is unknown. For repertoire sequencing, the TCR beta CDR3 regions were amplified from RNA transcripts. The authors performed first-round RT-PCR with HTBI primers and then a second-round multiplex PCR. From the multiplex PCR reads, TCRdb called clonotypes with MiXCR, one entry per CDR3 protein. The sample holds 350,000 to 450,000 distinct CDR3 sequences; about 21% are singletons and the top ten take 2.5% to 3.5%. Enrolled hyperthyroidism patients had a new diagnosis, a duration under 2 months, and an age of 18 to 65. Other autoimmune diseases, uncontrolled infections, pregnancy or lactation excluded patients from enrollment. The diagnosis combined clinical symptoms, thyroxine, TRAb, thyroid ultrasound and orbital computed tomography scans. The trim removed 3 bases at V and 2 bases at J, leaving 3 bases unmatched. CDR1 and CDR2 (germline): MNHNS, SASEGT. This CDR3 is 14 amino acids long.

The sample comprised peripheral blood. The source is a woman between 18 and 30 years old with stable Graves' hyperthyroidism. This chain uses TRBV6-1 with TRBJ1-2; 7 bases match TRBD1. CDR3: CASSDRDSNYGYTF. CDR3 nucleotide sequence: TGTGCCAGCAGTGACCGGGACAGCAACTATGGCTACACCTTC.